A single sample is the source of the 31 T cell receptor beta chains below, sequenced in a study of patients and donors after allogeneic stem cell transplantation. Via MiXCR, TCRdb re-called the RT-PCR reads, giving one row per CDR3 protein. The data contain under 200,000 distinct CDR3 sequences, 30% of them singletons. The specimen was blood, either unsorted or a sorted T cell fraction (not recorded which). These receptor sequences come from a human donor who was either an allogeneic HSCT recipient or a stem cell or donor lymphocyte infusion donor (not recorded which). It is not recorded whose cells these are; they may come from a transplant donor.

The table lists this clonotype with a few counts. V gene TRBV24-1 combines with J gene TRBJ1-5; 8 bases are shared with TRBD1. The V and J ends lost 2 bases and 2 bases, in that order; junction bases with no gene match: 10. The germline gives CDR1 KGHDR, CDR2 SFDVKD. The CDR3 has 18 amino acids. The CDR3 DNA follows: TGTGCCACCAGTGATTGGGGTTACAGGGGGAATCGCAATCAGCCCCAGCATTTT. It yields the protein CATSDWGYRGNRNQPQHF.

The V and J genes are TRBV11-3 and TRBJ1-1; D not certain. Trimming left V 4 bases short and J 2 bases short, with 5 bases between. This CDR3 is built from 12 residues. The germline CDR1 and CDR2 sequences are SGHNT and YENEEA. The CDR3 DNA reads TGTGCCAGCAGCTCCGACAACACTGAAGCTTTCTTT. As protein: CASSSDNTEAFF.

A few counts support this clonotype. The genes are TRBV27 and TRBJ1-5, with D perhaps TRBD1 (5 bases). The CDR3 contains 14 residues. V was pared by 2 bases and J by 7 bases, with 12 bases between. The germline gives CDR1 MNHEY, CDR2 SMNVEV (reference sequence). Written as DNA, the CDR3 is TGTGCCAGCAGTTTAGGTCCAGGGCTGCAGCCCCAGCATTTT. Translation: CASSLGPGLQPQHF.

This clonotype was seen ten or more times. The CDR3 reads CASRPGTGVQPQHF. The DNA for the CDR3 is TGTGCCAGCAGACCCGGGACAGGGGTGCAGCCCCAGCATTTT. The J gene is TRBJ1-5, the V gene TRBV6-5; TRBD1 matches at 10 bases. Germline loops: CDR1 MNHEY, CDR2 SVGAGI. The CDR3 loop spans 14 amino acids. The V gene end was trimmed by 6 bases and the J gene end by 7 bases; junction bases not matched to a gene: 6.

A word on this clonotype: An end of the junction differs from the germline gene, which may be a read error. The V and J genes are TRBV10-3 and TRBJ2-7, with a tentative D call TRBD1 (6 bases). Germline lookup yields CDR1 ENHRY and CDR2 SYGVKD. The CDR3 totals 14 residues. The CDR3 reads CAISNQQGSYEHYF. CDR3 in DNA: TGTGCCATCAGTAACCAACAGGGCTCCTACGAGCATTACTTC.

In its sample, this clonotype was seen a few times. The rearrangement uses TRBV4-3 and TRBJ2-7; possible D gene TRBD1, 5 bases. V gave up 6 bases and J gave up 4 bases, with 25 bases separating them. Per the germline V gene, CDR1 is LGHNA and CDR2 is YSLEER. CDR3 length: 17 amino acids. The CDR3 bases are TGCGCCAGCAGTCCAATCATATCCAGGGCTATTGGATACGAGCAGTACTTC. Translation gives CASSPIISRAIGYEQYF.

The J gene is TRBJ2-5, the V gene TRBV15; D might be TRBD1 (6 bases). The CDR3 is 15 residues long. In germline, CDR1 is LNHNV, CDR2 YYDKDF (reference sequence). V lost 1 base and J 0 bases, leaving 9 bases between the germline ends. CDR3 sequence (DNA): TGTGCCACCAGCAGAGGGGCAGGGGACCAAGAGACCCAGTACTTC. Its translation: CATSRGAGDQETQYF.

The chain carries TRBV6-5 and TRBJ1-2; perhaps TRBD1 as D (5 bases). V gave up 2 bases and J gave up 7 bases, with 20 bases separating them. CDR3 length equals 16 residues. In germline, CDR1 is MNHEY, CDR2 SVGAGI. The CDR3 DNA sequence: TGTGCCAGCAGTTACAGTGCCCAGGTACAGGCCTCTGGCTACACCTTC. Its translation is CASSYSAQVQASGYTF.

The chain links TRBV27 to TRBJ2-7; TRBD2 aligns across 7 bases. The CDR3 contains 15 residues. Germline CDR1 MNHEY, CDR2 SMNVEV (reference sequence). V shed 0 bases and J 6 bases; nucleotides not matched to a gene: 8. Here the CDR3 DNA reads TGTGCCAGCAGTTTATCCCCGGGACTATATCGCGAGCAGTACTTC. Translation: CASSLSPGLYREQYF.

The chain couples TRBV6-2 or TRBV6-3 to TRBJ1-5; D is possibly TRBD1 (6 bases). This CDR3 has 16 amino acids. Germline CDR1 is MNHEY and CDR2 is SVGEGT. Deletions cut 4 bases from V and 6 bases from J, with 19 bases between. The CDR3 here is CASSSLIGGRGQPQHF. The CDR3, as DNA: TGTGCCAGCAGTTCCCTCATAGGGGGGCGAGGTCAGCCCCAGCATTTT.

This clonotype has only a few counts. This rearrangement joins TRBV29-1 to TRBJ2-5; the D gene is possibly TRBD2 (7 bases). Trimming stripped 2 bases from V and 1 base from J, with 11 bases between. Germline values: CDR1 SQVTM, CDR2 ANQGSEA. CDR3 size: 14 residues. CDR3 sequence (DNA): TGCAGCGTTGAATTGGCGGGGGCCCAAGAGACCCAGTACTTC. Residues: CSVELAGAQETQYF. Combining the CDR3 with reference TRBV29-1 and TRBJ2-5 gives the whole variable domain SAVISQKPSRDICQRGTSLTIQCQVDSQVTMMFWYRQQPGQSLTLIATANQGSEATYESGFVIDKFPISRPNLTFSTLTVSNMSPEDSSIYLCSVELAGAQETQYFGPGTRLLVL.

Only one count was recorded for this clonotype. The chain recombines TRBV24-1 with TRBJ2-7, with no clear D. CDR3 length: 15 amino acids. The V gene's germline CDR1 is KGHDR and CDR2 SFDVKD. V lost 1 base and J lost 0, with 9 bases in between. This CDR3 reads CATSDFAASSYEQYF. The CDR3 DNA follows: TGTGCCACCAGTGATTTCGCCGCGAGCTCCTACGAGCAGTACTTC.

This clonotype was found a few times. The rearrangement joins TRBV12-3 or TRBV12-4 to TRBJ2-3, with unresolved D. The CDR3 loop spans 13 amino acids. V lost 0 bases and J 3 bases, leaving 4 bases between the germline ends. In DNA, the CDR3 is TGTGCCAGCAGTTTAGCTACGACAGATACGCAGTATTTT. Translating it yields CASSLATTDTQYF.

This chain joins TRBV29-1 and TRBJ1-5; D is unclear. The CDR3 has 15 amino acids. The V end lost 5 bases, the J end lost 7 bases, and 21 bases lay between the germline ends. Germline V lookup: CDR1 SQVTM, CDR2 ANQGSEA. CDR3 bases: TGCAGCGTTAGTCTGGGAATCGGCATGGGGCAGCCCCAGCATTTT. It codes for CSVSLGIGMGQPQHF.

The chain employs TRBV29-1 and TRBJ2-3; D ambiguous. The CDR3 totals 12 residues. Trimming left V 4 bases short and J 0 bases short, with 5 bases between. Germline V CDR1 and CDR2: SQVTM, ANQGSEA. The CDR3 DNA reads TGCAGCGTTGGGGTTAGCACAGATACGCAGTATTTT. As protein: CSVGVSTDTQYF.

This clonotype was seen ten or more times. The chain has TRBV11-2 and TRBJ1-2, with D unresolved. Trimming stripped 0 bases from V and 9 bases from J, with 5 bases between. Germline values: CDR1 SGHAT, CDR2 FQNNGV. CDR3 size: 11 residues. CDR3 region: CASSLDSSYTF. Written as DNA, the CDR3 is TGTGCCAGCAGCTTAGACAGCAGCTACACCTTC.

V and J are TRBV29-1 and TRBJ2-7, with TRBD1 as a possible D gene (6 bases). V was trimmed by 4 bases and J by 0 bases, leaving 10 bases between them. The CDR3 is made up of 13 amino acids. Germline lookup yields CDR1 SQVTM and CDR2 ANQGSEA. CDR3 sequence: CSVGGLYSYEQYF. Written as DNA, the CDR3 is TGCAGCGTTGGGGGGCTCTACTCCTACGAGCAGTACTTC.

This clonotype showed up just a few times. As DNA, the CDR3 is TGTGCCATAGGAAGGCCCCGCAATGAAAAACTGTTTTTT. This codes for CAIGRPRNEKLFF. The chain is built from TRBV12-3 or TRBV12-4 and TRBJ1-4; D is unresolved. The CDR3 has 13 amino acids. V lost 10 bases and J lost 5, with 14 bases in between.

This clonotype was counted a few times. The chain recombines TRBV6-6 with TRBJ1-1; 7 bases line up with TRBD1. The V gene end was trimmed by 8 bases and the J gene end by 0 bases; junction bases not matched to a gene: 6. Germline V gives CDR1 MNHNY, CDR2 SVGAGI (reference sequence). The CDR3 is 14 residues long. In DNA, the CDR3 is TGTGCCAGCGCGACAGGGCGTATGAACACTGAAGCTTTCTTT. Its translation: CASATGRMNTEAFF.

This clonotype showed up just a few times. The chain employs TRBV10-3 and TRBJ1-6; D not certain. The V gene's germline CDR1 is ENHRY and CDR2 SYGVKD. The CDR3 is 13 amino acids. V lost 2 bases, J lost 7 bases, and 6 bases lay in between. The CDR3 nucleotides are TGTGCCATCAGTGAGACCGCGAATTCACCCCTCCACTTT. Translating it yields CAISETANSPLHF.

This clonotype was observed at least ten times. The chain recombines TRBV10-1 with TRBJ1-5; D is undetermined. Trimming left V 1 base short and J 0 bases short, with 1 base between. Germline V gene sequence: CDR1 WNHNN, CDR2 SYGVQD (reference sequence). CDR3 size: 13 residues. The CDR3 sequence: CASSEYSNQPQHF. The CDR3 DNA follows: TGCGCCAGCAGTGAGTATAGCAATCAGCCCCAGCATTTT.

In its sample, this clonotype was seen a few times. The V call is TRBV7-9, the J call TRBJ1-2; D possibly corresponds to TRBD1 (6 bases). The CDR3 sequence is 14 residues long. CDR1 and CDR2 (germline): SEHNR, FQNEAQ (reference sequence). V was pared by 4 bases and J by 4 bases, with 13 bases between. In nucleotides, the CDR3 is TGTGCCAGCAGCTCTTCGAGGGACACCTATGGCTACACCTTC. It encodes CASSSSRDTYGYTF. The entire variable domain, with the rest obtained from reference TRBV7-9 and TRBJ1-2, is as follows: DTGVSQNPRHKITKRGQNVTFRCDPISEHNRLYWYRQTLGQGPEFLTYFQNEAQLEKSRLLSDRFSAERPKGSFSTLEIQRTEQGDSAMYLCASSSSRDTYGYTFGSGTRLTVV.

The chain joins TRBV7-2 to TRBJ1-1; no definite D call. This CDR3 comprises 12 residues. The V gene's germline CDR1 is SGHTA and CDR2 FQGNSA. V was clipped by 4 bases and J by 8 bases, with 11 bases between them. The CDR3 is CASSYDLREAFF. CDR3 nucleotide sequence: TGTGCCAGCAGCTACGACTTGAGGGAAGCTTTCTTT.

This clonotype was seen at least ten times. The chain uses TRBV7-9 and TRBJ1-4; D not certain. Germline loops: CDR1 SEHNR, CDR2 FQNEAQ (reference sequence). V was trimmed by 8 bases and J by 6 bases, leaving 13 bases between them. The CDR3 consists of 13 residues. CDR3 loop: CASRGSSYEKLFF. The CDR3 bases are TGTGCCAGCCGGGGATCTTCTTATGAAAAACTGTTTTTT.

The chain uses TRBV10-2 and TRBJ2-3, with a weak D call TRBD2 (6 bases). The CDR3 consists of 16 residues. The ends were cut back, 0 bases at V and 2 bases at J, with 12 bases in the middle. The V gene's germline CDR1 is WSHSY and CDR2 SAAADI. CDR3 DNA: TGCGCCAGCAGTGAGTCGGGGGGAGAGATCACAGATACGCAGTATTTT. Residues: CASSESGGEITDTQYF.

This clonotype is a singleton in its sample. The chain combines TRBV29-1 with TRBJ2-1, with D possibly being TRBD2 (5 bases). The CDR3 loop spans 11 amino acids. Trimming stripped 7 bases from V and 9 bases from J, with 13 bases between. CDR1 and CDR2 (germline): SQVTM, ANQGSEA. DNA for the CDR3: TGCAGCGCCCAAGGAGGCCGTGAGCAGTTCTTC. Encoded protein: CSAQGGREQFF.

In its sample, this clonotype was seen a few times. V and J are TRBV28 and TRBJ1-1, with TRBD1 as a possible D gene (5 bases). CDR1 and CDR2 (germline): MDHEN, SYDVKM. The length of the CDR3 is 14 residues. V was trimmed by 4 bases and J by 4 bases, leaving 13 bases between them. CDR3: CASSSPGGTTEAFF. CDR3 nucleotide sequence: TGTGCCAGCAGTTCCCCCGGGGGGACCACTGAAGCTTTCTTT.

The gene calls are TRBV7-9 and TRBJ1-4; the D gene is possibly TRBD1 (5 bases). The CDR3 sequence is 14 residues long. V shed 4 bases and J shed 5 bases, with 11 bases lying between them. The germline gives CDR1 SEHNR, CDR2 FQNEAQ (reference sequence). CDR3 sequence (DNA): TGTGCCAGCAGCTCAAGGGGCGGGAATGAAAAACTGTTTTTT. Translating it yields CASSSRGGNEKLFF.

The V gene is TRBV6-4, the J gene TRBJ2-1, with D possibly TRBD2 on 5 matching bases. CDR3 length equals 14 residues. Trimming pared 4 bases from V and 6 bases from J, leaving 13 bases between. Per germline, CDR1 MRHNA and CDR2 SNTAGT. The CDR3 sequence is CASSVMGEGNEQFF. The CDR3 DNA reads as TGTGCCAGCAGTGTAATGGGAGAAGGCAATGAGCAGTTCTTC.

This chain links TRBV19 with TRBJ2-1, with 13 bases identical to TRBD2. Trimming cost V 7 bases and J 7 bases; bases outside gene matches: 4. Germline-derived CDR1 and CDR2 are LNHDA and SQIVND (reference sequence). This CDR3 spans 14 amino acids. CDR3 in DNA: TGTGCCAGTACGGGACTAGCGGGGTCAAATGAGCAGTTCTTC. Residues: CASTGLAGSNEQFF.

The V and J genes are TRBV12-3 or TRBV12-4 and TRBJ2-7; D unresolved. The V end was cut by 7 bases, the J end by 4 bases, with 14 bases between. The CDR3 is made up of 13 amino acids. The CDR3 is CASNLAGPYEQYF. The CDR3 DNA sequence: TGTGCCAGCAACCTCGCAGGACCATACGAGCAGTACTTC.